These 30 T cell receptor beta chains were all obtained from the same sample, sequenced in a study of shared clonotypes between healthy human individuals. Using immunoSEQ multiplex PCR, the repertoire was profiled, and TCRdb retains in-frame clones only, with some absent. The sample has around 940,000 clones; over 60% are singletons. Sequenced: memory CD4+ T cells sorted from blood. Subset denoted: CD45RA-negative fraction. Source of these receptors: a man aged 18-30 years in good health.

The genes are TRBV9 and TRBJ2-1; D uncertain. Germline V gene data show CDR1 as SGDLS and CDR2 as YYNGEE. The CDR3 extends over 14 amino acids. The V gene lost 0 bases and the J gene lost 4 bases, with 8 bases spanning the gap. The CDR3 here is CASSVAAQYNEQFF. CDR3 bases: TGTGCCAGCAGCGTAGCGGCACAATACAATGAGCAGTTCTTC.

The CDR3 loop is CASSRDVNQPQHF. The CDR3 nucleotides are TGCGCCAGCAGCCGGGACGTTAATCAGCCCCAGCATTTT. This rearrangement joins TRBV5-1 to TRBJ1-5, with D maybe TRBD1 (5 bases). In germline, CDR1 is SGHRS, CDR2 YFSETQ. V lost 4 bases and J 4 bases, leaving 9 bases between the germline ends. The CDR3 consists of 13 residues. Full variable domain (missing parts from reference TRBV5-1 and TRBJ1-5): KAGVTQTPRYLIKTRGQQVTLSCSPISGHRSVSWYQQTPGQGLQFLFEYFSETQRNKGNFPGRFSGRQFSNSRSEMNVSTLELGDSALYLCASSRDVNQPQHFGDGTRLSIL.

The gene calls are TRBV6-1 and TRBJ1-1; the D is unclear. Deletions cut 7 bases from V and 2 bases from J, with 11 bases between. The CDR3 extends over 13 amino acids. Germline CDR1 and CDR2: MNHNS and SASEGT. CDR3: CASKATLNTEAFF. DNA of the CDR3: TGTGCCAGCAAGGCCACGCTAAACACTGAAGCTTTCTTT.

This clone was counted between two and nine times. The V and J genes are TRBV5-1 and TRBJ1-5; D is unclear. The CDR3 extends over 15 amino acids. The germline V gene encodes CDR1 SGHRS and CDR2 YFSETQ. V dropped 4 bases and J dropped 5 bases, with 16 bases sitting between them. CDR3 DNA sequence: TGCGCCAGCAGCCTGAGACCAGACGGCGATCAGCCCCAGCATTTT. This codes for CASSLRPDGDQPQHF.

This CDR3 reads CASSEQDSFNNSPLHF. The CDR3, as DNA: TGTGCCAGCAGTGAGCAGGACTCATTTAACAATTCACCCCTCCACTTT. The chain has TRBV6-1 and TRBJ1-6; D uncertain. V was trimmed by 3 bases and J by 7 bases, leaving 16 bases between them. CDR1 MNHNS and CDR2 SASEGT come from the germline V gene. The CDR3 loop spans 16 amino acids.

The chain employs TRBV4-1 and TRBJ2-7; the D gene is possibly TRBD2 (5 bases). CDR3 length equals 16 residues. The germline V gene has CDR1 MGHRA and CDR2 YSYEKL. Trimming took 0 bases from V and 3 from J, leaving 15 bases between them. CDR3: CASSQERAGGDYEQYF. The CDR3 DNA is TGCGCCAGCAGCCAAGAACGGGCCGGAGGAGACTACGAGCAGTACTTC.

Details on this clone: The same CDR3 is also encoded by other DNA sequences in this sample. V is TRBV6-4 and J is TRBJ1-1, with unresolved D. From germline, CDR1 is MRHNA and CDR2 SNTAGT. The CDR3 runs 13 residues. Between the trimmed V and J ends, which lost 4 bases and 0 bases, there was a span of 6 bases. The CDR3 nucleotides read TGTGCCAGCAGTGTCCGGCTGAACACTGAAGCTTTCTTT. It translates to CASSVRLNTEAFF.

This chain joins TRBV5-6 and TRBJ2-1; D remains unclear. Germline V lookup: CDR1 SGHDT, CDR2 YYEEEE. The CDR3 loop spans 14 amino acids. Between the trimmed V and J ends, which lost 3 bases and 9 bases, there was a span of 16 bases. This CDR3 reads CASSSLKPGVEQFF. The CDR3 DNA sequence: TGTGCCAGCAGCTCTTTGAAACCTGGGGTTGAGCAGTTCTTC.

This chain joins TRBV6-1 and TRBJ2-7; D is ambiguous. The germline CDR1 and CDR2 sequences are MNHNS and SASEGT. Trimming took off 4 bases at V and 1 base at J, with 11 bases between the two ends. This CDR3 region has 14 residues. CDR3: CASSGQKPSYEQYF. DNA of the CDR3: TGTGCCAGCAGTGGTCAGAAGCCGTCCTACGAGCAGTACTTC.

CDR3 DNA sequence: TGTGCCAGCAGCTTTCCTGTATCCGGTAACAGGGTCAATGAGCAGTTCTTC. As protein: CASSFPVSGNRVNEQFF. The J gene is TRBJ2-1, the V gene TRBV5-8, with D perhaps matching TRBD1 (6 bases). The length of the CDR3 is 17 residues. CDR1 SGHTS and CDR2 YDEGEE come from the germline V gene. Trimming took 2 bases from V and 6 from J, leaving 21 bases between them. The whole variable domain, filled in from reference TRBV5-8 and TRBJ2-1, reads EAGVTQSPTHLIKTRGQQATLRCSPISGHTSVYWYQQALGLGLQFLLWYDEGEERNRGNFPPRFSGRQFPNYSSELNVNALELEDSALYLCASSFPVSGNRVNEQFFGPGTRLTVL.

This chain connects TRBV7-9 to TRBJ2-3; tentatively, D is TRBD2 (7 bases). V lost 4 bases, J lost 6 bases, and 17 bases lay in between. CDR1 SEHNR and CDR2 FQNEAQ come from the germline V gene (reference sequence). The CDR3 is made up of 15 amino acids. This CDR3 reads CASSWGGAPQDTQYF. The CDR3 DNA is TGTGCCAGCAGCTGGGGGGGGGCTCCCCAGGATACGCAGTATTTT.

This clone was seen more than once but under ten times. This chain joins TRBV14 and TRBJ1-1, with D perhaps TRBD1 (6 bases). Germline V gene lookup returns CDR1 SGHDN and CDR2 FVKESK. V was shortened by 1 base and J by 8 bases, with 8 bases between the two germline ends. CDR3 length: 12 residues. CDR3 protein: CASSQVTGEAFF. As DNA, the CDR3 is TGTGCCAGCAGCCAAGTAACAGGGGAAGCTTTCTTT.

The chain couples TRBV19 to TRBJ2-5; 7 bases map to TRBD2. With 3 bases clipped from V and 0 bases from J, the junction kept 4 bases outside the gene matches. Germline values: CDR1 LNHDA, CDR2 SQIVND (reference sequence). This CDR3 is 15 amino acids long. Here the CDR3 DNA reads TGTGCCAGTAGTATCTCTAGCGGATACCAAGAGACCCAGTACTTC. Translating gives CASSISSGYQETQYF. The whole variable domain, filled in from reference TRBV19 and TRBJ2-5, reads DGGITQSPKYLFRKEGQNVTLSCEQNLNHDAMYWYRQDPGQGLRLIYYSQIVNDFQKGDIAEGYSVSREKKESFPLTVTSAQKNPTAFYLCASSISSGYQETQYFGPGTRLLVL.

This rearrangement joins TRBV2 to TRBJ2-2; 14 bases agree with TRBD2. The germline CDR1 and CDR2 sequences are SNHLY and FYNNEI. Trimming cost V 6 bases and J 5 bases; bases outside gene matches: 14. This CDR3 is 19 amino acids long. The CDR3 DNA is TGTGCCAGCAGGTCCCCGGGACTAGCGGGAGTTAGGACGACCGGGGAGCTGTTTTTT. Translated, it gives CASRSPGLAGVRTTGELFF. The complete variable domain, with remaining parts taken from reference TRBV2 and TRBJ2-2, reads EPEVTQTPSHQVTQMGQEVILRCVPISNHLYFYWYRQILGQKVEFLVSFYNNEISEKSEIFDDQFSVERPDGSNFTLKIRSTKLEDSAMYFCASRSPGLAGVRTTGELFFGEGSRLTVL.

This chain joins TRBV28 and TRBJ1-4, with 8 bases matching TRBD1. The CDR3 totals 14 residues. With V trimmed by 7 bases and J by 8 bases, 9 bases remained unmatched. Germline loops: CDR1 MDHEN, CDR2 SYDVKM. This CDR3 is CASISGQGGEKLFF. The CDR3 DNA follows: TGTGCCAGCATCTCAGGACAGGGTGGGGAAAAACTGTTTTTT.

V usage is TRBV5-4 and J usage is TRBJ2-5; the D gene is possibly TRBD1 (6 bases). V was cut by 4 bases and J by 5 bases, with 18 bases left in between. Per the germline V gene, CDR1 is SGHNT and CDR2 is YYREEE (reference sequence). The CDR3 consists of 15 residues. CDR3 sequence: CASSPTGMLRETQYF. The DNA for the CDR3 is TGTGCCAGCAGCCCTACAGGGATGTTGAGGGAGACCCAGTACTTC.

The chain employs TRBV18 and TRBJ1-1; 7 bases are a match to TRBD1. The CDR3 length is 15 residues. The germline V gene has CDR1 KGHSH and CDR2 LQKENI. With 5 bases clipped from V and 5 bases from J, the junction kept 11 bases outside the gene matches. As DNA, the CDR3 is TGTGCCAGCTCAGACATCGACAGGGTGTTTACTGAAGCTTTCTTT. Its protein product is CASSDIDRVFTEAFF.

CDR3 in amino acids: CASSRDLGTTDTQYF. The CDR3 DNA reads TGTGCCAGCAGTCGGGACTTGGGAACCACAGATACGCAGTATTTT. The chain combines TRBV7-9 with TRBJ2-3, with D perhaps TRBD2 (6 bases). V lost 6 bases and J lost 2, with 15 bases in between. Germline loops: CDR1 SEHNR, CDR2 FQNEAQ (reference sequence). This CDR3 is built from 15 residues.

The chain links TRBV7-9 to TRBJ2-1, with a possible D match to TRBD1 (5 bases). This CDR3 has 11 amino acids. Germline V gives CDR1 SEHNR, CDR2 FQNEAQ (reference sequence). CDR3 sequence: CSAGRYNEQFF. For the CDR3, the DNA is TGTTCGGCAGGGCGTTACAATGAGCAGTTCTTC.

The genes are TRBV11-3 and TRBJ2-7; 11 bases are shared with TRBD1. The germline gives CDR1 SGHNT, CDR2 YENEEA. The CDR3 sequence is 15 residues long. After removal of 5 bases from V and 2 bases from J, the junction contained 5 bases not matched to a gene. The CDR3 loop is CASSRGQGAAYEQYF. The CDR3, as DNA: TGTGCCAGCAGCCGCGGACAGGGGGCAGCCTACGAGCAGTACTTC.

The chain combines TRBV7-9 with TRBJ2-2, with 13 bases lining up with TRBD2. The V and J ends lost 1 base and 5 bases, in that order; junction bases with no gene match: 4. The CDR3 consists of 17 residues. Germline V gene data show CDR1 as SEHNR and CDR2 as FQNEAQ (reference sequence). The CDR3 DNA sequence: TGTGCCAGCAGCTTAGGACTAGCGGGAGGAGTAACCGGGGAGCTGTTTTTT. Translation gives CASSLGLAGGVTGELFF.

The chain has TRBV30 and TRBJ2-5, with D maybe TRBD1 (6 bases). Germline V CDR1 and CDR2: GTSNPN, SVGIG (reference sequence). V was cut by 0 bases and J by 4 bases, with 15 bases left in between. This CDR3 has 15 amino acids. Here the CDR3 DNA reads TGTGCCTGGAGTGTCGAGGACAGAGTAAGAGAGACCCAGTACTTC. It translates to CAWSVEDRVRETQYF.

The CDR3 reads CAWRRLGGTDTQYF. The CDR3 DNA reads TGTGCCTGGAGAAGACTAGGGGGCACAGATACGCAGTATTTT. The genes are TRBV30 and TRBJ2-3, with D perhaps matching TRBD2 (6 bases). The CDR3 contains 14 residues. In germline, CDR1 is GTSNPN, CDR2 SVGIG (reference sequence). V lost 3 bases to trimming and J lost 1 base, with 11 bases between them. Full variable domain (remainder filled in from reference TRBV30 and TRBJ2-3): SQTIHQWPATLVQPVGSPLSLECTVEGTSNPNLYWYRQAAGRGLQLLFYSVGIGQISSEVPQNLSASRPQDRQFILSSKKLLLSDSGFYLCAWRRLGGTDTQYFGPGTRLTVL.

Only one count was recorded for this clone. The chain joins TRBV5-4 to TRBJ1-4; possible D gene TRBD1, 5 bases. The germline gives CDR1 SGHNT, CDR2 YYREEE (reference sequence). The CDR3 runs 13 residues. V was trimmed by 3 bases and J by 5 bases, leaving 8 bases between them. The CDR3 loop is CASSWAGNEKLFF. The CDR3 DNA follows: TGTGCCAGCAGCTGGGCAGGGAATGAAAAACTGTTTTTT. The full variable domain, its missing parts supplied by reference TRBV5-4 and TRBJ1-4, is ETGVTQSPTHLIKTRGQQVTLRCSSQSGHNTVSWYQQALGQGPQFIFQYYREEENGRGNFPPRFSGLQFPNYSSELNVNALELDDSALYLCASSWAGNEKLFFGSGTQLSVL.

The V gene is TRBV7-2, the J gene TRBJ2-7; D tentatively fits TRBD1 or TRBD2 (5 bases each). Trimming pared 5 bases from V and 5 bases from J, leaving 16 bases between. This CDR3 has 14 residues. Germline values: CDR1 SGHTA, CDR2 FQGNSA. The CDR3 loop is CASSRGVDLNEQYF. The CDR3 bases are TGTGCCAGCAGCCGAGGGGTGGACCTTAACGAGCAGTACTTC.

This chain uses TRBV5-6 with TRBJ2-7; weak D call: TRBD1 (6 bases). Germline CDR1 is SGHDT and CDR2 is YYEEEE. This CDR3 spans 16 amino acids. V lost 4 bases and J 3 bases, leaving 20 bases between the germline ends. Here the CDR3 DNA reads TGTGCCAGCAGCGGACGAACAGGGATTTGGGGCTACGAGCAGTACTTC. It specifies CASSGRTGIWGYEQYF. The full variable domain, its missing parts supplied by reference TRBV5-6 and TRBJ2-7, is DAGVTQSPTHLIKTRGQQVTLRCSPKSGHDTVSWYQQALGQGPQFIFQYYEEEERQRGNFPDRFSGHQFPNYSSELNVNALLLGDSALYLCASSGRTGIWGYEQYFGPGTRLTVT.

This chain connects TRBV7-2 to TRBJ2-3, with TRBD2 matching 8 bases. The CDR3 is 17 amino acids. CDR1 SGHTA and CDR2 FQGNSA come from the germline V gene. V was pared by 5 bases and J by 14 bases, with 24 bases of the junction left unmatched. The CDR3 coding sequence is TGTGCCAGCAGCCAAACCCCCCCATCCCTAGCGGGCCCAAGGATGTATTTT. As protein: CASSQTPPSLAGPRMYF. Full variable domain (rest looked up from reference TRBV7-2 and TRBJ2-3): GAGVSQSPSNKVTEKGKDVELRCDPISGHTALYWYRQSLGQGLEFLIYFQGNSAPDKSGLPSDRFSAERTGGSVSTLTIQRTQQEDSAVYLCASSQTPPSLAGPRMYFGPGTRLTVL.

The chain couples TRBV7-2 to TRBJ2-1, with 8 bases aligning to TRBD2. Per germline, CDR1 SGHTA and CDR2 FQGNSA. V shed 4 bases, J shed 9 bases, and the junction held 5 bases outside the gene matches. The CDR3 consists of 13 residues. For the CDR3, the DNA is TGTGCCAGCAGCTCCGGACTAGCCAGTGAGCAGTTCTTC. Protein product: CASSSGLASEQFF.

Regarding this clone: With a much larger clone just one base away, this may be a read error. This same CDR3 is encoded by further DNA sequences in the sample. V usage is TRBV27 and J usage is TRBJ1-6; no firm D call. The length of the CDR3 is 13 residues. V dropped 0 bases and J dropped 5 bases, with 2 bases sitting between them. Per the germline V gene, CDR1 is MNHEY and CDR2 is SMNVEV (reference sequence). CDR3 sequence (DNA): TGTGCCAGCAGTTTATCCAATAATTCACCCCTCCACTTT. It is translated as CASSLSNNSPLHF.

This clone was counted between two and nine times. The J gene is TRBJ2-7, the V gene TRBV2; weak D call: TRBD2 (6 bases). Germline values: CDR1 SNHLY, CDR2 FYNNEI. V shed 1 base and J shed 7 bases, with 14 bases lying between them. The CDR3 length is 14 residues. CDR3 DNA: TGTGCCAGCAGTGAAGGGTGGGGACTTGGTGAGCAGTACTTC. Translated, it gives CASSEGWGLGEQYF.